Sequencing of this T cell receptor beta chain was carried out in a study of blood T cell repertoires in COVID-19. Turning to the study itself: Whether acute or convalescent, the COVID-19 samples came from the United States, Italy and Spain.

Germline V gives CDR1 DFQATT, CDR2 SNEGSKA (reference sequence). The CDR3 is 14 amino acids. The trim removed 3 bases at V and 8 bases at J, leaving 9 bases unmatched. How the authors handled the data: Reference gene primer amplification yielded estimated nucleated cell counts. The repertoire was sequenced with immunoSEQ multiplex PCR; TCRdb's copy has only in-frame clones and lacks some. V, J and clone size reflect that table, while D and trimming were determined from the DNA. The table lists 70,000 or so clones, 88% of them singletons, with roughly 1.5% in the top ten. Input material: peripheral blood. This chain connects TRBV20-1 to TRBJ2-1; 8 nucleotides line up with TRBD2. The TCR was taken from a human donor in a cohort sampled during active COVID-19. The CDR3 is CSASWLAGFHEQFF. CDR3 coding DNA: TGCAGTGCTAGTTGGCTAGCGGGCTTTCATGAGCAGTTCTTC.